Listed below are T cell receptor beta chains from one sample, sequenced in a study of blood T cell repertoires in COVID-19. Generated by immunoSEQ multiplex PCR, the TCRdb table keeps only in-frame clones and is missing some. The sample holds around 310,000 clones, about 90% seen once. Sequenced input: peripheral blood. These receptors came from a woman between 35 and 50 years old with COVID-19, enrolled during active disease. Both conserved end residues are part of each CDR3. The D gene is left open where the match is weak. Clone size is not always given. Where it is, it says once, few, many or a class for expanded clones.

D: .; V: TRBV6-5; size: .; J: TRBJ2-5; CDR3: CASNLQGSETQYF; DNA: TGTGCCAGCAACTTACAGGGCTCAGAGACCCAGTACTTC
D: TRBD2; V: TRBV4-3; size: .; J: TRBJ2-3; CDR3: CASSQLLAASTDTQYF; DNA: TGCGCCAGCAGCCAACTACTAGCGGCAAGCACAGATACGCAGTATTTT
D: .; V: TRBV5-1; size: once; J: TRBJ1-4; CDR3: CASSSGRQATNEKLFF; DNA: TGCGCCAGCAGCAGCGGACGACAGGCAACTAATGAAAAACTGTTTTTT
D: TRBD1; V: TRBV3-1/TRBV3-2; size: .; J: TRBJ2-7; CDR3: CASSPPDRALSEQYF; DNA: TGTGCCAGCAGCCCCCCGGACAGGGCTTTGAGTGAGCAGTACTTC
D: .; V: TRBV25-1; size: .; J: TRBJ2-5; CDR3: CASSTGMKTQYF; DNA: TGTGCCAGCAGTACAGGGATGAAGACCCAGTACTTC
D: .; V: TRBV5-1; size: .; J: TRBJ1-1; CDR3: CASSLEASNTEAFF; DNA: TGCGCCAGCAGCTTAGAGGCCTCCAACACTGAAGCTTTCTTT
D: .; V: TRBV4-3; size: .; J: TRBJ2-3; CDR3: CASSQDSRGNTDTQYF; DNA: TGCGCCAGCAGCCAAGATTCAAGGGGTAACACAGATACGCAGTATTTT
D: TRBD1; V: TRBV7-3; size: .; J: TRBJ1-1; CDR3: CASSSYLMDRDNTEAFF; DNA: TGTGCCAGCAGCTCTTACCTTATGGACAGGGATAACACTGAAGCTTTCTTT
D: .; V: TRBV5-4; size: .; J: TRBJ2-7; CDR3: CASSPGGTNTYEQYF; DNA: TGTGCCAGCAGCCCTGGTGGGACAAACACCTACGAGCAGTACTTC
D: .; V: TRBV7-9; size: .; J: TRBJ1-5; CDR3: CASSWGGQPQHF; DNA: TGTGCCAGCAGCTGGGGGGGTCAGCCCCAGCATTTT
D: TRBD2; V: TRBV29-1; size: once; J: TRBJ2-3; CDR3: CSAGTGRAPAQYF; DNA: TGCAGCGCCGGAACCGGGAGGGCCCCGGCGCAGTATTTT
D: .; V: TRBV4-3; size: once; J: TRBJ2-2; CDR3: CASSPLTVGELFF; DNA: TGCGCCAGCAGCCCTCTTACTGTGGGGGAGCTGTTTTTT
D: .; V: TRBV4-1; size: .; J: TRBJ1-5; CDR3: CASSQGQGYPQPQHF; DNA: TGCGCCAGCAGCCAAGGCCAGGGATATCCTCAGCCCCAGCATTTT
D: .; V: TRBV19; size: once; J: TRBJ2-3; CDR3: CASSGAGTSTDTQYF; DNA: TGTGCCAGTAGTGGGGCCGGGACTAGCACAGATACGCAGTATTTT
D: TRBD2; V: TRBV19; size: .; J: TRBJ2-1; CDR3: CASSIVGGGTLGEQFF; DNA: TGTGCCAGTAGTATAGTGGGCGGGGGAACACTCGGTGAGCAGTTCTTC
D: .; V: TRBV27; size: .; J: TRBJ1-4; CDR3: CASSLSLVGNEKLFF; DNA: TGTGCCAGCAGTTTATCGCTAGTCGGAAATGAAAAACTGTTTTTT
D: .; V: TRBV18; size: .; J: TRBJ1-3; CDR3: CASSLTGGSGNTIYF; DNA: TGTGCCAGCTCACTAACGGGAGGGTCTGGAAACACCATATATTTT
D: .; V: TRBV5-1; size: .; J: TRBJ1-5; CDR3: CASRTTTGSQPQHF; DNA: TGCGCCAGCAGAACGACTACAGGGTCCCAGCCCCAGCATTTT
D: TRBD2; V: TRBV5-1; size: .; J: TRBJ2-3; CDR3: CASSLAGPSTDTQYF; DNA: TGCGCCAGCAGCTTAGCGGGGCCTAGCACAGATACGCAGTATTTT
D: TRBD1; V: TRBV6-6; size: .; J: TRBJ1-4; CDR3: CASSPVERGLKSTNEKLFF; DNA: TGTGCCAGCAGTCCCGTAGAAAGGGGGCTAAAGTCAACTAATGAAAAACTGTTTTTT
D: .; V: TRBV6-5; size: few; J: TRBJ1-5; CDR3: CASSYSQASNQPQHF; DNA: TGTGCCAGCAGTTACTCTCAGGCTAGCAATCAGCCCCAGCATTTT
D: .; V: TRBV7-9; size: .; J: TRBJ2-1; CDR3: CASSRKTEITYNEQFF; DNA: TGTGCCAGCAGCCGGAAGACAGAGATCACCTACAATGAGCAGTTCTTC
D: .; V: TRBV19; size: .; J: TRBJ2-1; CDR3: CASTNRDSSYNEQFF; DNA: TGTGCCAGTACTAACAGGGATAGCTCCTACAATGAGCAGTTCTTC
D: TRBD2; V: TRBV7-3; size: .; J: TRBJ2-3; CDR3: CASSPLAGTTDTQYF; DNA: TGTGCCAGCAGCCCACTAGCGGGGACTACAGATACGCAGTATTTT
D: TRBD1; V: TRBV14; size: .; J: TRBJ1-1; CDR3: CASSYGTGSTEAFF; DNA: TGTGCCAGCAGCTACGGGACAGGGTCCACTGAAGCTTTCTTT
D: TRBD2; V: TRBV7-2; size: .; J: TRBJ2-1; CDR3: CASSLVSGGAYNEQFF; DNA: TGTGCCAGCAGCTTAGTAAGCGGGGGGGCGTACAATGAGCAGTTCTTC
D: .; V: TRBV11-3; size: .; J: TRBJ2-2; CDR3: CASSYLLGGAANTGELFF; DNA: TGTGCCAGCAGCTACCTTCTTGGGGGGGCCGCGAACACCGGGGAGCTGTTTTTT
D: TRBD2; V: TRBV19; size: .; J: TRBJ2-3; CDR3: CASSMSLAGSTDTQYF; DNA: TGTGCCAGTAGTATGAGTCTAGCGGGATCCACAGATACGCAGTATTTT
D: .; V: TRBV29-1; size: .; J: TRBJ1-2; CDR3: CSGEPQGGYGYTF; DNA: TGCAGCGGTGAGCCTCAAGGCGGTTATGGCTACACCTTC
D: .; V: TRBV9; size: .; J: TRBJ2-7; CDR3: CASSVVGGYEQYF; DNA: TGTGCCAGCAGCGTAGTCGGGGGATACGAGCAGTACTTC
D: .; V: TRBV6-2/TRBV6-3; size: .; J: TRBJ2-5; CDR3: CASSYSILGIGEETQYF; DNA: TGTGCCAGCAGTTACTCGATTCTAGGTATAGGGGAAGAGACCCAGTACTTC